This record looks at one T cell receptor beta chain sequence and its context. This clonotype was recorded a few times. Its antigen remains unidentified. No base quality values were provided; no much bigger clone lies one nucleotide off. The data are from a study of T-cell reconstitution after alpha-beta-depleted transplantation in children (dated by TCRdb to 2015 to 2016). Regarding the complete study: The study quantitatively tracked T-cell immune reconstitution after TCRalphabeta/CD19-depleted allogeneic hematopoietic cell transplantation in children using TCR repertoire profiling.

V drops 4 bases and J drops 3 bases, leaving 9 bases in between. Counted from cysteine to phenylalanine, this CDR3 has 13 amino acids. The CDR3 DNA has 39 bases and is translated from base 1. CDR1 and CDR2, looked up from the germline V gene, are SGHRS and YFSETQ. The library came from PCR. The listed sequencing device is Illumina HiSeq 2500. Molecular barcoding was employed in the preparation of TCR libraries, with unique molecular identifiers being used to normalize TCRbeta repertoire quantification. Using fastp trimming at Q25 and MiXCR clonotype assembly, TCRdb reanalyzed the public sequencing data and kept in-frame beta chains. Rows with one shared CDR3 protein collapse into an entry with the most common genes and DNA. The sample has 600,000 to 700,000 distinct CDR3 sequences on record, roughly 15% of them singletons. The ten largest clones capture 1.1% of the sample.

The receptor's source is a human donor who donated a stem cell graft to a child with acute myeloid leukemia. This chain is built from TRBV5-1 and TRBJ2-3; D gene: possibly TRBD1, on 5 matching bases. Here the sequenced sample was PBMCs from the stem cell graft donor, taken from the stem cell graft. The nucleotide sequence reads TGCGCCAGCAGCCAGCAGGGAACAGATACGCAGTATTTT. Its translation is CASSQQGTDTQYF.